These 27 T cell receptor beta chains came from one sample sequenced in a study of blood T cell repertoires in COVID-19. Assay used: immunoSEQ multiplex PCR; TCRdb lists only in-frame clones, some missing. Altogether roughly 100,000 clones are present, about 91% being singletons, with the ten largest covering roughly 5.5%. The source material was peripheral blood. The receptors shown here come from a human donor in a cohort sampled during active COVID-19.

The chain couples TRBV19 to TRBJ2-7; D not certain. V was cut by 5 bases and J by 3 bases, with 8 bases left in between. Germline values: CDR1 LNHDA, CDR2 SQIVND (reference sequence). The CDR3 covers 12 residues. The CDR3 nucleotides read TGTGCCAGTAGTGCCGGTCTCTACGAGCAGTACTTC. It encodes CASSAGLYEQYF.

This chain joins TRBV28 and TRBJ2-3; 11 nucleotides match TRBD2. Trimming removed 3 bases from V and 6 bases from J; junction bases left unmatched: 29. Per the germline V gene, CDR1 is MDHEN and CDR2 is SYDVKM. The CDR3 spans 23 residues. The CDR3 spells CASSFSYLAGGPSEELEGDTQYF. The CDR3 bases are TGTGCCAGCAGTTTTAGTTACTTAGCGGGAGGGCCCTCCGAGGAACTGGAAGGGGATACGCAGTATTTT.

The chain's CDR3 is CASSLVLTGGGLVNEQFF. Written as DNA, the CDR3 is TGTGCCAGCAGCTTAGTTTTAACAGGGGGAGGTCTTGTTAATGAGCAGTTCTTC. The chain carries TRBV11-2 and TRBJ2-1, with 8 bases aligning to TRBD1. The V and J ends lost 1 base and 7 bases, in that order; junction bases with no gene match: 15. The CDR3 runs to 18 residues. The germline V gene encodes CDR1 SGHAT and CDR2 FQNNGV.

CDR3 DNA sequence: TGTGCCAGCAACCTACAAGCGGGGACCACAGATACGCAGTATTTT. This codes for CASNLQAGTTDTQYF. The chain joins TRBV7-9 to TRBJ2-3; 7 nucleotides align to TRBD2. Germline CDR1 is SEHNR and CDR2 is FQNEAQ (reference sequence). With 7 bases clipped from V and 2 bases from J, the junction kept 9 bases outside the gene matches. The CDR3 runs 15 residues.

The V gene is TRBV2, the J gene TRBJ2-3; 10 nucleotides align to TRBD1. Trimming at V came to 6 bases and at J to 6 bases, leaving 6 bases not matched to a gene. The CDR3 has 14 amino acids. Looked up from germline, CDR1 is SNHLY and CDR2 is FYNNEI. CDR3 in DNA: TGTGCCAGCAGGCGGGACAGGGGCTATGATACGCAGTATTTT. Its protein is CASRRDRGYDTQYF.

The chain carries TRBV5-5 and TRBJ2-3; D possibly corresponds to TRBD1 (5 bases). Between the trimmed V and J ends, which lost 4 bases and 1 base, there was a span of 13 bases. The germline CDR1 and CDR2 sequences are SGHKS and YYEKEE (reference sequence). The CDR3 extends over 15 amino acids. CDR3 region: CASSLQDPRTDTQYF. CDR3 in DNA: TGTGCCAGCAGCCTACAGGACCCACGCACAGATACGCAGTATTTT.

The rearrangement uses TRBV5-1 and TRBJ1-1; 8 nucleotides match TRBD1. CDR3 length: 14 amino acids. V was clipped by 6 bases and J by 3 bases; unmatched bases: 7. Germline V lookup: CDR1 SGHRS, CDR2 YFSETQ. The CDR3 loop is CASTQGAQDTEAFF. The DNA for the CDR3 is TGCGCCAGCACCCAGGGGGCTCAGGACACTGAAGCTTTCTTT.

This chain uses TRBV11-2 with TRBJ1-5; D might be TRBD1 (5 bases). V was cut by 0 bases and J by 5 bases, with 11 bases left in between. The CDR3 sequence is 15 residues long. Germline V gene data show CDR1 as SGHAT and CDR2 as FQNNGV. CDR3 sequence reads: CASSLDGRVHQPQHF. The DNA for the CDR3 is TGTGCCAGCAGCTTAGATGGCAGGGTCCATCAGCCCCAGCATTTT.

The rearrangement links TRBV4-1 to TRBJ1-5, with D possibly being TRBD1 (5 bases). CDR1 and CDR2 from the germline V gene are MGHRA and YSYEKL. The ends were cut back, 0 bases at V and 1 base at J, with 13 bases in the middle. CDR3 length equals 17 residues. The CDR3 DNA is TGCGCCAGCAGCCAAGAATTAGGGGCATACAGCAATCAGCCCCAGCATTTT. Residues: CASSQELGAYSNQPQHF.

This chain links TRBV3-1 (or the pseudogene TRBV3-2) with TRBJ2-3; D unresolved. Trimming removed 8 bases from V and 1 base from J, with 10 bases in between. The CDR3 has 13 amino acids. CDR1 and CDR2 (germline): LGHDT, YNNKEL (reference sequence). The CDR3 here is CASQNSGTDTQYF. The DNA of the CDR3 is TGTGCCAGCCAGAATTCTGGCACAGATACGCAGTATTTT.

The V and J genes are TRBV5-3 and TRBJ1-4; tentative D call: TRBD1 (5 bases). TRBV5-3 is an ORF; its function is uncertain. V was clipped by 10 bases and J by 1 base, with 20 bases between them. This CDR3 is 16 amino acids long. The CDR3 spells CARGREQKLTNEKLFF. The CDR3, as DNA: TGTGCCCGAGGCAGGGAACAGAAGCTAACTAATGAAAAACTGTTTTTT.

The gene calls are TRBV11-2 and TRBJ2-7; TRBD2 matches at 8 bases. The V gene end was trimmed by 5 bases and the J gene end by 2 bases; junction bases not matched to a gene: 20. The CDR3 runs to 19 residues. Germline lookup yields CDR1 SGHAT and CDR2 FQNNGV. The CDR3 coding sequence is TGTGCCAGCAGCCTCCCCGGGCTAGCGGGTGGTGGGTGGGCCTACGAGCAGTACTTC. This encodes CASSLPGLAGGGWAYEQYF. The full variable domain, rest sourced from reference TRBV11-2 and TRBJ2-7, is EAGVAQSPRYKIIEKRQSVAFWCNPISGHATLYWYQQILGQGPKLLIQFQNNGVVDDSQLPKDRFSAERLKGVDSTLKIQPAKLEDSAVYLCASSLPGLAGGGWAYEQYFGPGTRLTVT.

The J gene is TRBJ1-2, the V gene TRBV4-3; 9 bases map to TRBD1. V trimming: 3 bases; J trimming: 2 bases; junction bases outside the gene matches: 4. This CDR3 is built from 15 residues. Germline assignment: CDR1 LGHNA and CDR2 YSLEER. The CDR3 protein is CASSHGQGMNYGYTF. Written as DNA, the CDR3 is TGCGCCAGCAGCCACGGACAGGGGATGAACTATGGCTACACCTTC.

This chain connects TRBV4-3 to TRBJ2-1, with D perhaps TRBD2 (6 bases). V was shortened by 1 base and J by 2 bases, with 9 bases between the two germline ends. The CDR3 spans 15 residues. CDR1 is LGHNA and CDR2 is YSLEER in the germline V gene. This chain's CDR3 is CASSQALAPYNEQFF. CDR3 nucleotides: TGCGCCAGCAGCCAAGCCCTAGCGCCCTACAATGAGCAGTTCTTC.

This chain uses TRBV19 with TRBJ1-5; TRBD1 aligns across 9 bases. Germline V gives CDR1 LNHDA, CDR2 SQIVND (reference sequence). The CDR3 consists of 17 residues. The J segment lost 1 base and the V segment lost 4 bases, leaving 8 bases of the junction unmatched. The CDR3 spells CASSNGQGRWSNQPQHF. Here the CDR3 DNA reads TGTGCCAGTAGTAACGGACAGGGGCGCTGGAGCAATCAGCCCCAGCATTTT.

The chain recombines TRBV7-9 with TRBJ2-5; 10 bases fit TRBD2. V was pared by 5 bases and J by 5 bases, with 8 bases of the junction left unmatched. This CDR3 region has 15 residues. The germline V gene has CDR1 SEHNR and CDR2 FQNEAQ (reference sequence). This CDR3 is CASSRKRGGLETQYF. CDR3 sequence (DNA): TGTGCCAGCAGCCGTAAGCGGGGGGGCCTGGAGACCCAGTACTTC.

The rearrangement links TRBV5-5 to TRBJ2-1, with TRBD1 as a possible D gene (6 bases). Germline loops: CDR1 SGHKS, CDR2 YYEKEE (reference sequence). The CDR3 covers 15 residues. V gave up 4 bases and J gave up 4 bases, with 15 bases separating them. The CDR3 spells CASSRTGNKYNEQFF. The CDR3 DNA is TGTGCCAGCAGCCGCACAGGGAACAAATACAATGAGCAGTTCTTC. Looking up the rest from reference TRBV5-5 and TRBJ2-1 gives the full variable domain: DAGVTQSPTHLIKTRGQQVTLRCSPISGHKSVSWYQQVLGQGPQFIFQYYEKEERGRGNFPDRFSARQFPNYSSELNVNALLLGDSALYLCASSRTGNKYNEQFFGPGTRLTVL.

This sequence joins TRBV19 and TRBJ1-5; D is unresolved. Germline values: CDR1 LNHDA, CDR2 SQIVND (reference sequence). The length of the CDR3 is 12 residues. V was trimmed by 1 base and J by 9 bases, leaving 7 bases between them. The CDR3, as DNA: TGTGCCAGTAGTATAGTGGGAGGGCCCCAGCATTTT. This gives the protein CASSIVGGPQHF.

The V and J genes are TRBV7-2 and TRBJ1-2; D is undetermined. CDR3 length: 13 residues. Germline loops: CDR1 SGHTA, CDR2 FQGNSA. Trimming left V 2 bases short and J 6 bases short, with 10 bases between. CDR3 coding DNA: TGTGCCAGCAGCTTACAGGCCCATAATGGCTACACCTTC. This codes for CASSLQAHNGYTF.

V gene TRBV7-6 combines with J gene TRBJ2-7; 11 nucleotides align to TRBD2. The CDR3 has 16 amino acids. CDR1 is SGHVS, CDR2 FNYEAQ, per germline. Germline trimming cut 5 bases from V and 2 bases from J; bases unmatched to any gene: 8. This chain's CDR3 is CASSPSGTSGAYEQYF. As DNA, the CDR3 is TGTGCCAGCAGCCCTTCCGGGACTAGCGGTGCCTACGAGCAGTACTTC.

The chain is built from TRBV7-3 and TRBJ2-2; the D gene is possibly TRBD2 (5 bases). Trimming pared 5 bases from V and 2 bases from J, leaving 9 bases between. The CDR3 runs 14 residues. The germline V gene encodes CDR1 SGHTA and CDR2 FQGTGA. CDR3 sequence (DNA): TGTGCCAGCAGCCTGAGCGGAAACACCGGGGAGCTGTTTTTT. This sequence encodes CASSLSGNTGELFF. The complete variable domain, with remaining parts taken from reference TRBV7-3 and TRBJ2-2, reads GAGVSQTPSNKVTEKGKYVELRCDPISGHTALYWYRQSLGQGPEFLIYFQGTGAADDSGLPNDRFFAVRPEGSVSTLKIQRTERGDSAVYLCASSLSGNTGELFFGEGSRLTVL.

The chain couples TRBV11-2 to TRBJ1-1; tentatively, D is TRBD1 (5 bases). The CDR3 is 13 amino acids. Looked up from germline, CDR1 is SGHAT and CDR2 is FQNNGV. V shed 3 bases and J shed 8 bases, with 13 bases lying between them. The CDR3 coding sequence is TGTGCCAGCAGCTTGGGGGGGAAAGTGGAAGCTTTCTTT. Protein sequence: CASSLGGKVEAFF. The entire variable domain, with the rest obtained from reference TRBV11-2 and TRBJ1-1, is as follows: EAGVAQSPRYKIIEKRQSVAFWCNPISGHATLYWYQQILGQGPKLLIQFQNNGVVDDSQLPKDRFSAERLKGVDSTLKIQPAKLEDSAVYLCASSLGGKVEAFFGQGTRLTVV.

The rearrangement uses TRBV6-5 and TRBJ2-5, with 7 bases matching TRBD1. From germline, CDR1 is MNHEY and CDR2 SVGAGI. The trim removed 1 base at V and 5 bases at J, leaving 4 bases unmatched. The CDR3 consists of 14 residues. The CDR3 region is CASSYLTGSETQYF. The CDR3 DNA reads TGTGCCAGCAGTTACTTGACAGGGAGCGAGACCCAGTACTTC.

V and J are TRBV9 and TRBJ2-7, with a weak D call TRBD1 (6 bases). CDR3 length: 13 amino acids. Per germline, CDR1 SGDLS and CDR2 YYNGEE. Trimming left V 4 bases short and J 5 bases short, with 13 bases between. The CDR3 sequence: CASSLAPGDEQYF. CDR3 bases: TGTGCCAGCAGCCTAGCCCCAGGGGACGAGCAGTACTTC.

In DNA form, the CDR3 reads TGTGCCAGCAGTACAACAGGGAAGGGCAATCAGCCCCAGCATTTT. This translates into CASSTTGKGNQPQHF. V gene TRBV28 combines with J gene TRBJ1-5, with a tentative D call TRBD1 (6 bases). The CDR3 is 15 residues long. V lost 5 bases and J 2 bases, leaving 13 bases between the germline ends. Germline V gives CDR1 MDHEN, CDR2 SYDVKM.

The CDR3 protein is CASSLGAATTNEKLFF. The CDR3 nucleotides read TGTGCCAGCAGCTTGGGGGCAGCAACAACTAATGAAAAACTGTTTTTT. The chain combines TRBV5-5 with TRBJ1-4; D is unresolved. V lost 0 bases, J lost 0 bases, and 9 bases lay in between. The CDR3 spans 16 residues. Germline V gene lookup returns CDR1 SGHKS and CDR2 YYEKEE (reference sequence).

This chain connects TRBV10-2 to TRBJ2-7, with TRBD2 matching 12 bases. Germline-derived CDR1 and CDR2 are WSHSY and SAAADI. The V and J ends lost 10 bases and 5 bases, in that order; junction bases with no gene match: 12. The CDR3 contains 15 residues. CDR3 region: CATWPSGRGLDEQYF. The CDR3 DNA reads TGCGCCACCTGGCCTAGCGGGAGGGGGTTGGACGAGCAGTACTTC.